A selection of T cell receptor beta chains follows, all from one sample in a study of radiotherapy plus CTLA-4 blockade in lung cancer. Only in-frame clones appear in the TCRdb table, and some are missing; sequencing was by immunoSEQ multiplex PCR. Among 55,000 to 85,000 clones, 76% were seen once, and the ten largest hold about a sixth. The starting material was peripheral blood, obtained from a patient treated with radiotherapy plus ipilimumab. Receptor source: a human donor with non-small cell lung cancer whose response to radiotherapy plus ipilimumab could not be evaluated. Some clones in this sample may be carry-over from other donors' samples. Each CDR3 is given with its conserved first and last residue. The D gene is left open where the match is weak. Size is omitted from some rows. Given values are once, few, many or a class for expanded clones.

j_call d_call v_call clone_size cdr3_aa cdr3_nt
TRBJ2-3 . TRBV28 . CASSTIEGTQYF TGTGCCAGCAGTACGATCGAGGGTACGCAGTATTTT
TRBJ1-4 . TRBV5-4 . CASSLEGQKGEKLFF TGTGCCAGCAGCTTGGAAGGACAGAAGGGAGAAAAACTGTTTTTT
TRBJ2-1 TRBD2 TRBV4-2 . CASSQEVAGARNEQFF TGTGCCAGCAGCCAAGAGGTAGCGGGGGCTCGGAATGAGCAGTTCTTC
TRBJ2-4 . TRBV5-6 . CASSLGQGPNIQYF TGTGCCAGCAGCTTAGGGCAGGGCCCCAACATTCAGTACTTC
TRBJ1-3 TRBD1 TRBV9 . CASSLSQGALYF TGTGCCAGCAGCCTCTCTCAGGGGGCCCTATATTTT
TRBJ2-7 TRBD1 TRBV5-1 . CASSSLLGQGKYEQYF TGCGCCAGCAGCTCCCTACTGGGACAGGGGAAGTACGAGCAGTACTTC
TRBJ1-4 TRBD1 TRBV5-4 . CASSPQGATNEKLFF TGTGCCAGCAGCCCACAGGGGGCAACTAATGAAAAACTGTTTTTT
TRBJ1-4 TRBD1 TRBV9 . CASSPGTATFATNEKLFF TGTGCCAGCAGCCCCGGGACAGCCACCTTTGCAACTAATGAAAAACTGTTTTTT
TRBJ2-6 . TRBV4-3 . CASSQERAGANVLTF TGCGCCAGCAGCCAAGAAAGAGCTGGGGCCAACGTCCTGACTTTC
TRBJ1-2 TRBD1 TRBV7-9 . CASSPGTGNGPSLDF TGTGCCAGCAGCCCCGGGACAGGGAATGGTCCCTCCCTCGACTTC
TRBJ1-2 TRBD1 TRBV25-1 . CASSFPGQGWYGYTF TGTGCCAGCAGTTTCCCGGGACAGGGATGGTATGGCTACACCTTC
TRBJ2-7 . TRBV6-6 . CASSYGRVISEQYF TGTGCCAGCAGTTACGGCAGGGTGATTAGCGAGCAGTACTTC
TRBJ2-5 . TRBV6-1 . CASSPWTGAETQYF TGTGCCAGCAGCCCATGGACTGGAGCAGAGACCCAGTACTTC
TRBJ1-2 . TRBV7-2 . CAGSSRLESSGYTF TGTGCCGGCAGCTCTAGACTGGAGTCGAGTGGCTACACCTTC
TRBJ1-3 TRBD1 TRBV18 . CASSPSSMGQDRGNSGNTIYF TGTGCCAGCTCACCATCTTCAATGGGACAGGATCGGGGTAACTCTGGAAACACCATATATTTT
TRBJ2-7 TRBD2 TRBV9 few CASSGGGAHEQYF TGTGCCAGCAGCGGCGGGGGGGCTCACGAGCAGTACTTC
TRBJ1-5 . TRBV4-3 . CASSQDPRAQPQHF TGCGCCAGCAGCCAAGATCCCAGGGCTCAGCCCCAGCATTTT
TRBJ1-2 TRBD1 TRBV5-8 . CASRRRDSYGYTF TGTGCCAGCAGGCGGCGGGACAGCTATGGCTACACCTTC
TRBJ1-2 . TRBV6-5 . CASSYSGAYGYTF TGTGCCAGCAGTTACTCGGGAGCGTATGGCTACACCTTC
TRBJ1-6 . TRBV7-3 . CASSLGGGGSPLHF TGTGCCAGCAGCTTAGGGGGGGGAGGTTCACCCCTCCACTTT
TRBJ2-1 TRBD2 TRBV7-9 few CASSSGGLFNEQFF TGTGCCAGCAGCTCGGGGGGGCTTTTCAATGAGCAGTTCTTC
TRBJ2-7 . TRBV30 . CAWNTPGSYEQYF TGTGCCTGGAACACCCCGGGATCCTACGAGCAGTACTTC
TRBJ1-5 TRBD1 TRBV6-5 . CASSRQGFSNQPQHF TGTGCCAGCAGTCGACAGGGATTTAGCAATCAGCCCCAGCATTTT
TRBJ2-3 . TRBV28 . CASSRLRTDTQYF TGTGCCAGCAGTCGTCTACGGACAGATACGCAGTATTTT
TRBJ1-1 . TRBV7-8 . CASSLRVGAAEAFF TGTGCCAGCAGCCTACGGGTGGGGGCGGCTGAAGCTTTCTTT
TRBJ2-1 TRBD2 TRBV28 . CASSPLAGGPNEQFF TGTGCCAGCAGTCCCTTAGCGGGGGGGCCCAATGAGCAGTTCTTC
TRBJ1-1 . TRBV9 . CASSATATNTEAFF TGTGCCAGCAGCGCGACAGCTACGAACACTGAAGCTTTCTTT
TRBJ1-5 TRBD1 TRBV5-8 . CASSAGTGLHGGQPQHF TGTGCCAGCAGCGCAGGGACAGGTCTCCACGGCGGTCAGCCCCAGCATTTT
TRBJ2-3 TRBD2 TRBV5-4 . CASSPSSGYRTDTQYF TGTGCCAGCAGCCCTTCTAGCGGGTACCGCACAGATACGCAGTATTTT